A selection of T cell receptor beta chains follows, all from one sample in a study of blood T cell repertoires in COVID-19. Generated by immunoSEQ multiplex PCR, the TCRdb table keeps only in-frame clones and is missing some. The data show about 81,000 clones, with roughly 80% seen just once and roughly 13% held by the top ten. The sample taken for sequencing was peripheral blood. The receptors derive from a human donor in a cohort sampled during active COVID-19. The CDR3 runs from the conserved cysteine through the conserved F or W. Fields, in order: D gene, V gene, J gene, clone size, CDR3 protein, CDR3 DNA. A D gene is named only where the DNA matches it firmly. Clone size is stated in some rows and not others, as once, few, many or a class when expanded.

TRBD1	TRBV28	TRBJ1-2	-	CASSRTGINYGYTF	TGTGCCAGCAGTAGGACAGGGATAAACTATGGCTACACCTTC
-	TRBV2	TRBJ1-4	-	CASRTQGVANEKLFF	TGTGCCAGCAGAACACAGGGAGTGGCTAATGAAAAACTGTTTTTT
-	TRBV3-1/TRBV3-2	TRBJ1-1	once	CASSQATMNTEAFF	TGTGCCAGCAGCCAGGCAACCATGAACACTGAAGCTTTCTTT
-	TRBV5-1	TRBJ2-6	-	CASTSLGQDSGANVLTF	TGCGCCAGCACCTCCTTGGGACAAGACTCTGGGGCCAACGTCCTGACTTTC
-	TRBV5-6	TRBJ2-3	-	CASSLRVTAQDTQYF	TGTGCCAGCAGCTTGAGAGTTACAGCCCAAGATACGCAGTATTTT
-	TRBV7-6	TRBJ2-3	once	CASSPRQDTQYF	TGTGCCAGCAGCCCAAGACAGGATACGCAGTATTTT
-	TRBV25-1	TRBJ1-1	few	CASSADRLEAFF	TGTGCCAGCAGTGCCGACAGGCTTGAAGCTTTCTTT
TRBD2	TRBV7-2	TRBJ2-1	-	CASSPGSSGGRGQFF	TGTGCCAGCAGCCCGGGGTCTAGCGGGGGGCGCGGGCAGTTCTTC
TRBD1	TRBV9	TRBJ1-1	once	CASSFGTANTEAFF	TGTGCCAGCAGCTTTGGGACAGCGAACACTGAAGCTTTCTTT
-	TRBV5-4	TRBJ1-1	once	CASSLTGMNTEAFF	TGTGCCAGCAGCTTGACGGGAATGAACACTGAAGCTTTCTTT
TRBD2	TRBV4-1	TRBJ2-1	-	CASSAGRGGYNEQFF	TGCGCCAGCAGCGCGGGGCGGGGGGGGTACAATGAGCAGTTCTTC
TRBD1	TRBV2	TRBJ1-6	-	CASSDPVDRGLFGNSPLHF	TGTGCCAGCAGTGACCCCGTGGACAGGGGTTTGTTCGGTAATTCACCCCTCCACTTT
-	TRBV7-3	TRBJ2-5	-	CASSSDSQGTQYF	TGTGCCAGCAGCTCGGACTCGCAAGGGACCCAGTACTTC
-	TRBV11-2	TRBJ2-1	-	CASSHEPGAIQFF	TGTGCCAGCAGCCACGAACCAGGGGCCATCCAGTTCTTC
-	TRBV5-1	TRBJ2-2	-	CASSLATGRTGELFF	TGCGCCAGCAGCTTGGCTACAGGGAGAACCGGGGAGCTGTTTTTT
-	TRBV19	TRBJ1-1	-	CASNEGFAEAFF	TGTGCCAGTAATGAGGGATTCGCTGAAGCTTTCTTT
TRBD1	TRBV14	TRBJ1-3	once	CASSPWTGSSGNTIYF	TGTGCCAGCAGCCCCTGGACAGGGTCTTCTGGAAACACCATATATTTT
TRBD1	TRBV28	TRBJ2-1	-	CASSHRTGNNEQFF	TGTGCCAGCAGTCACCGGACAGGGAACAATGAGCAGTTCTTC
-	TRBV7-9	TRBJ2-1	-	CASSLAGGQNEQFF	TGTGCCAGCAGCTTAGCGGGGGGGCAGAATGAGCAGTTCTTC
TRBD1	TRBV6-5	TRBJ2-5	-	CASNRQGLLETQYF	TGTGCCAGCAATCGACAGGGGCTGTTGGAGACCCAGTACTTC
TRBD1	TRBV2	TRBJ1-1	-	CASTGDRGDAEAFF	TGTGCCAGCACCGGGGACAGGGGAGATGCTGAAGCTTTCTTT
-	TRBV7-6	TRBJ1-2	-	CASSFGANYGYTF	TGTGCCAGCAGCTTCGGAGCTAACTATGGCTACACCTTC
TRBD1	TRBV7-2	TRBJ1-2	-	CASSFPGQGAWYGYTF	TGTGCCAGCAGCTTCCCAGGACAGGGGGCCTGGTATGGCTACACCTTC
-	TRBV12-3/TRBV12-4	TRBJ1-1	-	CASSPVVEAFF	TGTGCCAGCAGCCCGGTGGTGGAAGCTTTCTTT
-	TRBV5-4	TRBJ2-6	-	CASSYRVSGANVLTF	TGTGCCAGCAGCTACAGGGTATCTGGGGCCAACGTCCTGACTTTC
-	TRBV6-6	TRBJ1-1	-	CASSYFSDTEAFF	TGTGCCAGCAGTTACTTCAGCGACACTGAAGCTTTCTTT
-	TRBV11-2	TRBJ2-1	-	CASSLASWGPDPNEQFF	TGTGCCAGCAGCTTAGCTTCATGGGGCCCCGACCCCAATGAGCAGTTCTTC
-	TRBV19	TRBJ1-1	-	CASSTLLGGTAEAFF	TGTGCCAGTAGTACCCTCCTAGGGGGAACCGCTGAAGCTTTCTTT
TRBD2	TRBV4-2	TRBJ2-2	few	CASSQAPLVAGGANTGELFF	TGTGCCAGCAGCCAGGCCCCGCTAGTAGCGGGGGGCGCGAACACCGGGGAGCTGTTTTTT
TRBD2	TRBV18	TRBJ2-7	-	CASSPGLAGVFLDEQYF	TGTGCCAGCTCACCGGGACTAGCGGGGGTTTTTTTGGACGAGCAGTACTTC
-	TRBV7-9	TRBJ1-2	-	CASSLDIGEMSGYTF	TGTGCCAGCAGCTTAGATATCGGGGAAATGAGCGGCTACACCTTC
-	TRBV6-2/TRBV6-3	TRBJ1-2	-	CASSFGQLAGYTF	TGTGCCAGCAGTTTTGGACAGCTCGCTGGCTACACCTTC